The rows below give T cell receptor beta chains drawn from one sample of a study of identical twins. TCRdb passed the 5' RACE reads through MiXCR, listing each CDR3 protein once. The sample yields about 920,000 distinct CDR3 sequences, 10% to 15% seen once. The same data also contributed to another study, on yellow fever vaccine responses in identical twins.

The sample taken for sequencing was PBMCs. These TCRs come from a young woman in good health. The CDR3 runs from the conserved cysteine through the conserved F or W. Fields, in order: clone size, J gene, D gene, V gene, CDR3 DNA, CDR3 protein. A D gene is named only where the DNA matches it firmly. A row's size may be missing; if present it is once, few, many or a size class.

>few|TRBJ2-2|TRBD2|TRBV12-3/TRBV12-4
TGTGCCAGCAGTCCCCCGGCGGGAGTAAGCACCGGGGAGCTGTTTTTT
CASSPPAGVSTGELFF
>many|TRBJ1-6|.|TRBV28
TGTGCCAGCAGGGGTTCCTATAATTCACCCCTCCACTTT
CASRGSYNSPLHF
>many|TRBJ2-1|.|TRBV5-1
TGCGCCAGCAGCCTGGACAAAGTCTACAATGAGCAGTTCTTC
CASSLDKVYNEQFF
>many|TRBJ1-1|.|TRBV25-1
TGTGCCAGCAGTGTAGGGGGGTTCGACACTGAAGCTTTCTTT
CASSVGGFDTEAFF
>many|TRBJ2-2|.|TRBV12-3/TRBV12-4
TGTGCCAGCCTCCGGGGTCGGATCGGGGAGCTGTTTTTT
CASLRGRIGELFF
>few|TRBJ2-3|.|TRBV2
TGTGCCAGCAGGGTCGAGGAGAGCACAGATACGCAGTATTTT
CASRVEESTDTQYF
>.|TRBJ2-5|TRBD2|TRBV5-1
TGCGCCAGCAGCTTGGACGCGGGGGGGCCATCGGAGACCCAGTACTTC
CASSLDAGGPSETQYF
>.|TRBJ2-2|TRBD1|TRBV5-3
TGTGCCAGAAGCTTGGCCAGGGGGTTTAACACCGGGGAGCTGTTTTTT
CARSLARGFNTGELFF
>few|TRBJ2-3|TRBD2|TRBV5-1
TGCGCCAGCAGCTGGCGGACTAGCGGGACTAGCACAGATACGCAGTATTTT
CASSWRTSGTSTDTQYF
>few|TRBJ2-1|.|TRBV15
TGTGCCACCAGCAATCTACCAGGGAGTTTGTATGAGCAGTTCTTC
CATSNLPGSLYEQFF
>many|TRBJ1-2|.|TRBV20-1
TGCAGTGCTAGTCGCGGGGGAAGTTCCTATGGCTACACCTTC
CSASRGGSSYGYTF
>.|TRBJ2-3|.|TRBV6-5
TGTGCCAGCAGTTACTCGACAGATGGCACAGATACGCAGTATTTT
CASSYSTDGTDTQYF
>many|TRBJ1-1|.|TRBV10-3
TGTGCCATCAGTGAAAACGGACCGGGCACTGAAGCTTTCTTT
CAISENGPGTEAFF
>.|TRBJ1-1|.|TRBV3-1
TGTGCCAGCAGCCCCGCCGTAGGGGGCACTGAAGCTTTCTTT
CASSPAVGGTEAFF
>.|TRBJ2-7|.|TRBV7-8
TGTGCCAGCAGCTTAGTTGACGGTCTAGTGACCTACGAGCAGTACTTC
CASSLVDGLVTYEQYF
>few|TRBJ2-1|TRBD1|TRBV3-1
TGTGCCAGCAGCCGCCCGGGACAGGACAATGAGCAGTTCTTC
CASSRPGQDNEQFF
>few|TRBJ2-1|TRBD2|TRBV2
TGTGCCAGCAGTGAAGTGACTAGCGGGAATGAGCAGTTCTTC
CASSEVTSGNEQFF
>few|TRBJ1-5|.|TRBV10-2
TGCGCCAGCAGTGAGCTTGGAAATCAGCCCCAGCATTTT
CASSELGNQPQHF
>.|TRBJ2-5|TRBD1|TRBV6-1
TGTGCCAGCACCCACCAGGACAGGGCCCACGCTTTGGAGACCCAGTACTTC
CASTHQDRAHALETQYF
>few|TRBJ2-1|TRBD1|TRBV10-3
TGTGCCATCAGGGGGGGACAGGGACTCTACAATGAGCAGTTCTTC
CAIRGGQGLYNEQFF
>.|TRBJ2-5|.|TRBV7-2
TGTGCCAGCAGCTTCAGGAGCGGAACCGGGGAGACCCAGTACTTC
CASSFRSGTGETQYF
>.|TRBJ2-5|TRBD2|TRBV6-1
TGTGCCAGCAGCCCAAGCGGGGGGTGGGGGGAGACCCAGTACTTC
CASSPSGGWGETQYF
>.|TRBJ1-1|.|TRBV5-5
TGTGCCAGCAGCTTCAGAGGGAGAGGGGCTTTCTTT
CASSFRGRGAFF
>.|TRBJ1-6|.|TRBV3-1
TGTGCCAGCAGCCAGAGGAGGTCAGCCACTCATTCACCCCTCCACTTT
CASSQRRSATHSPLHF
>few|TRBJ1-4|.|TRBV29-1
TGCACAGTTAGCTTCGGGGTGGTTAATGAAAAACTGTTTTTT
CTVSFGVVNEKLFF
>.|TRBJ2-3|.|TRBV20-1
TGCAGTGCTCCCAGCGTCGGGGGAAAGGGAGATACGCAGTATTTT
CSAPSVGGKGDTQYF
>few|TRBJ2-5|TRBD2|TRBV20-1
TGCAGTGCTAGAGACTGGACTAGCGGGGGAGCGTACACAGAGACCCAGTACTTC
CSARDWTSGGAYTETQYF
>many|TRBJ2-1|.|TRBV15
TGTGCCACCAGCAATAGCGGTGTGATCTACAATGAGCAGTTCTTC
CATSNSGVIYNEQFF
>.|TRBJ2-5|TRBD1|TRBV25-1
TGTGCCAGCAGTGGGACCCGGGACAGGCCAGAAGAGACCCAGTACTTC
CASSGTRDRPEETQYF
>many|TRBJ2-3|.|TRBV6-6
TGTGCCAGCAGTTTCGTGTCGGATACGCAGTATTTT
CASSFVSDTQYF
>.|TRBJ2-5|.|TRBV3-1
TGTGCCTGCAGCCAAGATCGGGCAATACCGGAGACCCAGTACTTC
CACSQDRAIPETQYF
>few|TRBJ2-3|TRBD1|TRBV20-1
TGCAGTGCTAGACTGATGACAGGGTCTTTGTTCACAGATACGCAGTATTTT
CSARLMTGSLFTDTQYF
>many|TRBJ1-2|.|TRBV5-1
TGCGCCAGCAGCTTGGAACCCCGGGTCGGCTATGGCTACACCTTC
CASSLEPRVGYGYTF
>.|TRBJ2-2|TRBD2|TRBV28
TGTGCCAGCAGTACCGGACTAGCGGGGGGCACCGGGGAGCTGTTTTTT
CASSTGLAGGTGELFF
>many|TRBJ1-1|TRBD1|TRBV3-1
TGTGCCAGCAGCCAGACTCAGGGGGCAACTGAAGCTTTCTTT
CASSQTQGATEAFF
>few|TRBJ2-5|TRBD2|TRBV5-1
TGCGCCAGCAGCTTGAACCTAGCGGGGGCCCCGGGGTTGCAAGAGACCCAGTACTTC
CASSLNLAGAPGLQETQYF
>few|TRBJ2-2|.|TRBV5-1
TGCGCCAGCAGCCGGACGGGACAAAGGACCGGGGAGCTGTTTTTT
CASSRTGQRTGELFF
>.|TRBJ2-5|.|TRBV6-1
TGTGCCAGCCGAACGTCGGGGCCAGAGACCCAGTACTTC
CASRTSGPETQYF
>.|TRBJ2-5|TRBD2|TRBV20-1
TGCAGTGCTAGAGACCCTCCTGGGGGGGATAAAGTGGAGACCCAGTACTTC
CSARDPPGGDKVETQYF
>few|TRBJ1-5|.|TRBV27
TGTGCCAGCAGTCCTGGATTCAAGGTGGGGGGGCCCCAGCATTTT
CASSPGFKVGGPQHF
>.|TRBJ2-1|TRBD2|TRBV3-1
TGTGCCAGCAGCCAAGGATTTGCGGGAGTTTACAATGAGCAGTTCTTC
CASSQGFAGVYNEQFF
>many|TRBJ2-6|.|TRBV12-3/TRBV12-4
TGTGCCAGCAGTCTGGCCTGGGCCAACGTCCTGACTTTC
CASSLAWANVLTF
>few|TRBJ1-2|.|TRBV6-1
TGTGCCAGCAGTACGAGGTTACCGCTCGATGGCTACACCTTC
CASSTRLPLDGYTF
>few|TRBJ2-3|.|TRBV2
TGTGCCAGCAGCCGATCTTACTTAGCCCTGGGCACAGATACGCAGTATTTT
CASSRSYLALGTDTQYF
>.|TRBJ2-2|TRBD1|TRBV29-1
TGCAGCGTTGAAGGGACAGGGAACACCGGGGAGCTGTTTTTT
CSVEGTGNTGELFF
>few|TRBJ1-1|TRBD1|TRBV7-3
TGTGCCAGCAGCTTGACTCGGACAGGGGGATCTGAAGCTTTCTTT
CASSLTRTGGSEAFF
>.|TRBJ2-5|TRBD2|TRBV19
TGTGCCAGTAGTGGATCTGAGGCGGGGGTTCAAGAGACCCAGTACTTC
CASSGSEAGVQETQYF
>.|TRBJ2-2|.|TRBV15
TGTGCCACCTGTGGGGGAGAACCCCCGGACGGGGAGCTGTTTTTT
CATCGGEPPDGELFF
>few|TRBJ2-3|TRBD2|TRBV28
TGTGCCAGCAGTAAAGCGGGGGGTTTAAGATATACGCAGTATTTT
CASSKAGGLRYTQYF
>.|TRBJ2-1|.|TRBV27
TGTGCCAGCAGTTTCGGGGACGCAGACAATGAGCAGTTCTTC
CASSFGDADNEQFF
>few|TRBJ1-2|.|TRBV12-3/TRBV12-4
TGTGCCAGCAGTTTAAGTGATGGCTACACCTTC
CASSLSDGYTF
>few|TRBJ2-1|.|TRBV5-6
TGTGCCAGCAGCGTAGTAGGCAAGCAGTTCTTC
CASSVVGKQFF